Listed below are T cell receptor beta chains from one sample, sequenced in a study of blood T cell repertoires in COVID-19. The repertoire was sequenced with immunoSEQ multiplex PCR; TCRdb's copy has only in-frame clones and lacks some. The table shows 28,000 or so clones, with 91% occurring only once. Input material: peripheral blood. Receptors were obtained from a human donor with active COVID-19. The donor label of this sample is uncertain. CDR3s include the opening cysteine and the closing phenylalanine or tryptophan. D genes are given only for firm matches. Expanded clones are given a class, and other clones once, few, many or no size at all.

d_gene,abundance,v_gene,j_gene,CDR3aa,CDR3nt
TRBD1,-,TRBV5-4,TRBJ1-1,CASSPRGYTEAFF,TGTGCCAGCAGCCCCAGGGGGTACACTGAAGCTTTCTTT
TRBD1,-,TRBV19,TRBJ2-2,CASRGGQGAAGTGELFF,TGTGCCAGTAGAGGGGGACAGGGGGCAGCTGGCACCGGGGAGCTGTTTTTT
-,-,TRBV3-1/TRBV3-2,TRBJ2-3,CASTTSSASTDTQYF,TGTGCCAGCACAACCTCTAGCGCCAGCACAGATACGCAGTATTTT
-,-,TRBV20-1,TRBJ2-7,CSARVGGPQYF,TGCAGTGCTAGAGTAGGTGGGCCGCAGTACTTC
TRBD2,-,TRBV6-2/TRBV6-3,TRBJ2-7,CASSPLAGISYEQYF,TGTGCCAGCAGTCCCCTAGCGGGTATCTCCTACGAGCAGTACTTC
TRBD2,-,TRBV7-9,TRBJ2-1,CASSSGGLAGVYNEQFF,TGTGCCAGCAGCTCAGGGGGACTAGCGGGGGTCTACAATGAGCAGTTCTTC
-,-,TRBV6-1,TRBJ1-1,CASSDLGGRNTEAFF,TGTGCCAGCAGTGATCTCGGGGGACGGAACACTGAAGCTTTCTTT
-,-,TRBV19,TRBJ1-4,CASQGPTNEKLFF,TGTGCCAGCCAGGGTCCAACTAATGAAAAACTGTTTTTT
-,-,TRBV18,TRBJ2-5,CASSPQYQGEETQYF,TGTGCCAGCTCACCACAGTACCAGGGTGAGGAGACCCAGTACTTC
TRBD1,-,TRBV15,TRBJ2-7,CATSRGDSSYEQYF,TGTGCCACCAGCAGAGGGGACAGCTCCTACGAGCAGTACTTC
-,-,TRBV25-1,TRBJ2-2,CASSEILLGDTGELFF,TGTGCCAGCAGTGAAATCCTTTTGGGAGACACCGGGGAGCTGTTTTTT
-,-,TRBV15,TRBJ1-2,CATSRGRQAHYGYTF,TGTGCCACCAGCAGAGGCCGACAGGCCCACTATGGCTACACCTTC
-,-,TRBV27,TRBJ2-7,CASISRGSYEQYF,TGTGCCAGCATTTCCAGGGGATCCTACGAGCAGTACTTC
TRBD2,-,TRBV6-4,TRBJ2-2,CASSDSGGDTGELFF,TGTGCCAGCAGTGACTCCGGGGGGGACACCGGGGAGCTGTTTTTT
TRBD1,once,TRBV6-2/TRBV6-3,TRBJ2-3,CASSALGTDGLTDTQYF,TGTGCCAGCAGTGCACTTGGGACAGACGGTTTGACAGATACGCAGTATTTT
-,-,TRBV5-1,TRBJ2-7,CASSLGGTFYEQYF,TGCGCCAGTAGCTTAGGAGGGACGTTCTACGAGCAGTACTTC
-,-,TRBV9,TRBJ2-3,CASSVGGADTQYF,TGTGCCAGCAGCGTAGGGGGGGCAGATACGCAGTATTTT
-,-,TRBV7-9,TRBJ2-2,CASSLRGAEGTGELFF,TGTGCCAGCAGCTTACGGGGGGCCGAAGGGACCGGGGAGCTGTTTTTT
-,-,TRBV6-1,TRBJ2-5,CASSETGWETQYF,TGTGCCAGCAGTGAAACGGGGTGGGAGACCCAGTACTTC
TRBD1,-,TRBV27,TRBJ1-1,CASSPRTGHLMNTEAFF,TGTGCCAGCAGTCCCAGGACAGGACACCTAATGAACACTGAAGCTTTCTTT
TRBD1,-,TRBV19,TRBJ2-6,CASRKQGVSGANVLTF,TGTGCCAGTAGGAAACAGGGGGTATCTGGGGCCAACGTCCTGACTTTC
TRBD1,-,TRBV28,TRBJ1-1,CASRMTGATEAFF,TGTGCCAGCAGGATGACAGGGGCCACTGAAGCTTTCTTT
-,-,TRBV3-1/TRBV3-2,TRBJ2-4,CASSQSPTYIQYF,TGTGCCAGCAGCCAATCTCCCACTTACATTCAGTACTTC
-,-,TRBV18,TRBJ2-2,CASSPPGGITGELFF,TGTGCCAGCTCACCACCGGGCGGGATCACCGGGGAGCTGTTTTTT
-,-,TRBV27,TRBJ2-7,CASSTGPGEQYF,TGTGCCAGCAGTACAGGGCCAGGGGAGCAGTACTTC
-,-,TRBV7-2,TRBJ1-6,CASSPQGASSYNSPLHF,TGTGCCAGCAGCCCACAAGGGGCGAGCTCCTATAATTCACCCCTCCACTTT
TRBD1,once,TRBV6-2/TRBV6-3,TRBJ2-1,CASSYSYGQAKGYNEQFF,TGTGCCAGCAGTTACTCCTATGGACAGGCCAAAGGGTACAATGAGCAGTTCTTC
TRBD1,-,TRBV29-1,TRBJ2-6,CSVVPGQGAGANVLTF,TGCAGCGTTGTCCCGGGACAGGGGGCTGGGGCCAACGTCCTGACTTTC
TRBD1,-,TRBV30,TRBJ2-3,CAWGTGTAQTDTQYF,TGTGCCTGGGGGACCGGGACAGCTCAGACAGATACGCAGTATTTT
-,-,TRBV7-9,TRBJ2-3,CASSPSTSTDTQYF,TGTGCCAGCAGCCCAAGCACTAGCACAGATACGCAGTATTTT
-,once,TRBV5-6,TRBJ2-7,CASSLTGYSSYEQYF,TGTGCCAGCAGCCTCACAGGGTATAGCTCCTACGAGCAGTACTTC
-,-,TRBV10-1,TRBJ2-7,CASSGMETGPYEQYF,TGCGCCAGCAGTGGTATGGAGACAGGACCCTACGAGCAGTACTTC
TRBD1,once,TRBV9,TRBJ1-2,CASLGQGGGYTF,TGTGCCAGCTTAGGACAGGGTGGTGGCTACACCTTC
TRBD1,-,TRBV10-2,TRBJ1-5,CASSEVGQGSNQPQHF,TGCGCCAGCAGTGAAGTAGGACAGGGCTCTAATCAGCCCCAGCATTTT
TRBD1,-,TRBV27,TRBJ2-7,CASTPGQVYEQYF,TGTGCCAGCACTCCGGGACAGGTATACGAGCAGTACTTC
TRBD2,-,TRBV28,TRBJ2-7,CASSRFVGRGSSYEQYF,TGTGCCAGCAGTCGGTTCGTCGGGAGGGGAAGCTCCTACGAGCAGTACTTC
TRBD2,-,TRBV6-5,TRBJ2-1,CASRQAGSSYNEQFF,TGTGCCAGCAGACAAGCGGGGAGCTCCTACAATGAGCAGTTCTTC
TRBD2,-,TRBV10-3,TRBJ2-7,CAISGGGYEQYF,TGTGCCATCAGTGGGGGGGGGTACGAGCAGTACTTC
TRBD2,-,TRBV6-4,TRBJ2-5,CASSAPGLAGGPPPTQYF,TGTGCCAGCAGTGCCCCGGGACTAGCGGGGGGCCCCCCCCCTACCCAGTACTTC
TRBD1,-,TRBV10-2,TRBJ2-6,CASRGQGVFGANVLTF,TGCGCCAGCAGGGGACAGGGGGTTTTTGGGGCCAACGTCCTGACTTTC
-,few,TRBV30,TRBJ2-2,CAWRRVLGDTGELFF,TGTGCCTGGAGAAGGGTCCTAGGGGACACCGGGGAGCTGTTTTTT
TRBD2,-,TRBV4-2,TRBJ2-2,CASSHPTSGPNTGELFF,TGTGCCAGCAGCCACCCGACTAGCGGACCGAACACCGGGGAGCTGTTTTTT
TRBD2,-,TRBV6-4,TRBJ2-1,CASSPTSGGSYNEQFF,TGTGCCAGCAGCCCGACTAGCGGGGGATCCTACAATGAGCAGTTCTTC
-,-,TRBV6-5,TRBJ2-7,CASSYGGSQYF,TGTGCCAGCAGTTACGGCGGTTCGCAGTACTTC
TRBD1,-,TRBV20-1,TRBJ2-1,CSASRTGNEQFF,TGCAGTGCTAGTAGGACAGGGAATGAGCAGTTCTTC
TRBD1,few,TRBV28,TRBJ1-2,CASSPRTTGDYGYTF,TGTGCCAGCAGTCCCCGAACGACAGGGGACTATGGCTACACCTTC
TRBD2,-,TRBV10-3,TRBJ2-1,CAISFDGRGVRGEQFF,TGTGCCATCAGTTTTGATGGGAGGGGCGTAAGGGGTGAGCAGTTCTTC
TRBD2,-,TRBV7-2,TRBJ2-2,CASSSGLAPGELFF,TGTGCCAGCAGCTCGGGACTAGCCCCCGGGGAGCTGTTTTTT
-,-,TRBV9,TRBJ2-7,CASSAGHLLGEQYF,TGTGCCAGCAGCGCGGGACACCTTCTCGGCGAGCAGTACTTC
-,-,TRBV5-4,TRBJ1-3,CASSPSMGAVGNTIYF,TGTGCCAGCAGCCCCTCGATGGGGGCGGTCGGAAACACCATATATTTT
TRBD1,-,TRBV27,TRBJ1-1,CASSSLTGTEAFF,TGTGCCAGCAGTTCCCTGACAGGGACTGAAGCTTTCTTT
TRBD1,-,TRBV9,TRBJ2-3,CASSVGRRDRGTDTQYF,TGTGCCAGCAGCGTAGGCCGCCGGGACAGGGGAACCGATACGCAGTATTTT
TRBD1,few,TRBV25-1,TRBJ2-3,CASRRQGRADTQYF,TGTGCCAGCAGGAGACAGGGAAGGGCAGATACGCAGTATTTT
TRBD2,once,TRBV30,TRBJ2-7,CAWSRLSSGRGGEQYF,TGTGCCTGGAGCCGACTGTCTAGCGGGAGGGGAGGCGAGCAGTACTTC
-,-,TRBV2,TRBJ2-1,CASSESPGSTYNEQFF,TGTGCCAGCAGTGAAAGCCCCGGGAGTACCTACAATGAGCAGTTCTTC